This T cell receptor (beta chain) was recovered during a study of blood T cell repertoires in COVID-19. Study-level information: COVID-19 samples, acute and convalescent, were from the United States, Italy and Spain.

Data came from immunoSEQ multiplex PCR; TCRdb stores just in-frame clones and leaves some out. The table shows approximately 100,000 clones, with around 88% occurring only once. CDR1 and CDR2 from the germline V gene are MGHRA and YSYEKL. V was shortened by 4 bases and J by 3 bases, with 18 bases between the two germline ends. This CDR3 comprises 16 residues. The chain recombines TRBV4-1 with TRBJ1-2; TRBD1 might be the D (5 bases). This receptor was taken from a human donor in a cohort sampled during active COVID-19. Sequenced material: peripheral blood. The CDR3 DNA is TGCGCCAGCAGCCCAACCGACAGCGTTCGTTACTATGGCTACACCTTC. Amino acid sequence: CASSPTDSVRYYGYTF.